This TCR beta chain is from a study of OX40 agonist ivuxolimab in advanced cancers. Study-wide background: Among those treated, three patients had partial responses, one with hepatocellular carcinoma and two with cutaneous melanoma.

With regard to this clone: What it binds is unknown.

Sequenced by immunoSEQ multiplex PCR; TCRdb stores in-frame clones only, minus some. The table records 44,000 or so clones, around 74% of them present only once. V gave up 6 bases and J gave up 4 bases; unmatched junction bases: 8. Germline V gives CDR1 MNHEY, CDR2 SVGAGI. This CDR3 is 15 amino acids long. General observations from the study: In the 0.1 to 3.0 mg/kg range, CD4+ and CD8+ blood T cells had expanded clonally by week 6. The mean number of expanded clones was higher in CD8+ T cells than in CD4+.

The chain recombines TRBV6-5 with TRBJ1-5, with 8 bases matching TRBD1. Sequenced here: CD4+ or CD8+ T cells sorted from blood, sampled in a trial of the OX40 agonist ivuxolimab. The receptor comes from an adult with an advanced solid tumor such as melanoma, head and neck, liver or kidney cancer. CDR3: CASRGQDRDNQPQHF. The CDR3, as DNA: TGTGCCAGCAGGGGGCAGGACAGGGATAATCAGCCCCAGCATTTT.